This TCR beta chain was obtained from a study of identical twins. This clonotype was seen a handful of times. Between the trimmed V and J ends, which lost 3 bases and 0 bases, there was a span of 17 bases. The CDR3 has 17 residues. Germline CDR1 reads SEHNR; CDR2 reads FQNEAQ (reference sequence). TCRdb independently ran MiXCR on the 5' RACE reads; one entry per CDR3 protein. The sample has 1,800,000 or so distinct CDR3 sequences; roughly 35% are singletons. The chain combines TRBV7-9 with TRBJ1-2; D ambiguous. The clonotype originates from a newborn girl in good health. Sequenced sample: cord blood. Here the CDR3 DNA reads TGTGCCAGCAGCTTTCGAACGGGGTCCGAGGCTAACTATGGCTACACCTTC. Translation gives CASSFRTGSEANYGYTF.